This entry features one T cell receptor (beta chain) sequence. The assay was immunoSEQ multiplex PCR, and TCRdb's table has in-frame clones only and misses some. The sample has 35,000 to 50,000 clones; roughly 86% are singletons. V was shortened by 8 bases and J by 7 bases, with 18 bases between the two germline ends. This CDR3 comprises 13 residues. Autoimmune disease history or systemic immunosuppression was exclusionary. This record belongs to a study of OX40 agonist ivuxolimab in advanced cancers. V and J are TRBV6-7 and TRBJ2-7; a possible D gene is TRBD1 (5 bases). Being an ORF, TRBV6-7 has a function that is uncertain. This sample comprised CD4+ or CD8+ T cells sorted from blood, obtained in a trial of the OX40 agonist ivuxolimab. The sequence was obtained from an adult with an advanced solid tumor such as melanoma, head and neck, liver or kidney cancer. The CDR3 DNA reads TGTGCCAGCGGGGCAGGGCCCTTGGAGGAGCAGTACTTC. Its translation is CASGAGPLEEQYF.